The following is a T cell receptor (beta chain) sequence with its context. This record comes from a study of cytomegalovirus exposure and HLA in healthy donors. Study details: Ancestry clustering placed around 80% of about 400 genotyped donors in the Caucasian-associated cluster.

PCR primers comprised 60 Vbeta and 13 Jbeta primers. Libraries were prepared by immunoSEQ multiplex PCR; TCRdb keeps only in-frame clonotypes and omits some of them. The data hold some 100,000 clones, with 75% to 85% observed a single time. CDR3 length: 15 residues. V was pared by 5 bases and J by 3 bases, with 15 bases between. CDR1 is SGHDN, CDR2 FVKESK, per germline. The source of this sequence is a male donor in good health and CMV-seropositive. The chain joins TRBV14 to TRBJ2-3, with D possibly being TRBD1 (6 bases). Sequencing was carried out using PBMCs. The CDR3 sequence is CASSFLRGLTDTQYF. The CDR3 nucleotides read TGTGCCAGCAGCTTCCTCAGGGGTTTAACAGATACGCAGTATTTT.